The subject of this entry is one T cell receptor beta chain. Treatment of the sample: around 19 received Ad26.COV2.S at low or high dose, single or two shots; five or six received placebo; per-sample allocation not given. Collection of samples fell on day 63 after the first vaccine or placebo injection. Participants' vaccine, an Ad26 vector, delivered Wuhan-strain SARS-CoV-2 spike. CDR3 length: 13 residues. The V and J ends lost 6 bases and 0 bases respectively, with 3 bases between them. Germline V gene data show CDR1 as SNHLY and CDR2 as FYNNEI. The repertoire was sequenced with immunoSEQ multiplex PCR; TCRdb's copy has only in-frame clones and lacks some. The sample shows around 300,000 clones, roughly 90% of them seen only once. This specimen belongs to a study of Ad26.COV2.S vaccination and SARS-CoV-2 variants. Study details: Ad26.COV2.S shots went into the muscle once or twice, 56 days apart.

J is TRBJ2-6 and V is TRBV2; D gene ambiguous. This receptor was obtained from a person between 18 and 65 years old who received the Ad26.COV2.S COVID-19 vaccine or a placebo. This material consisted of peripheral blood, taken in a trial of Ad26.COV2.S vaccine versus placebo. The DNA for the CDR3 is TGTGCCAGCAGAGACTCTGGGGCCAACGTCCTGACTTTC. Protein product: CASRDSGANVLTF.